The clone carrying this TCR beta chain showed up many times. What it recognizes is unknown. This CDR3 comprises 11 residues. Between the trimmed V and J ends, which lost 2 bases and 10 bases, there was a span of 6 bases. Per germline, CDR1 SGHAT and CDR2 FQNNGV. This record belongs to a study of CD8 T cells in ankylosing spondylitis. Study-wide points: Among TCR beta sequences, a motif of under ten highly homologous variants appeared characteristic of ankylosing spondylitis blood. Matched ankylosing spondylitis synovial fluid reportedly contained a significantly enriched population of disease-linked clones.

Quantitative barcoded 5'-RACE was used to prepare TCR beta libraries. TCRdb reanalysed the 5' RACE reads using MiXCR and keeps one entry per CDR3 protein. The sample consists of 100,000 or so distinct CDR3 sequences, roughly 8.8% of them appearing once. The chain uses TRBV11-2 and TRBJ2-1; D is ambiguous. Sequencing was done on a sample of blood, either unsorted or a sorted T cell fraction (not recorded which). This clonotype was obtained from a male donor with ankylosing spondylitis. CDR3 nucleotide sequence: TGTGCCAGCAGCTTACCGGTAGAGCAGTTCTTC. As protein: CASSLPVEQFF.